These 7 T cell receptor beta chains were all obtained from the same sample, sequenced in a study of cytomegalovirus exposure and HLA in healthy donors. Researchers ran the PCR with 60 Vbeta and 13 Jbeta primers. Using immunoSEQ multiplex PCR, the repertoire was profiled, and TCRdb retains in-frame clones only, with some absent. The sample yields 100,000 to 150,000 clones, approximately 80% seen once. The sequenced sample was PBMCs. These TCRs come from a woman aged 35 to 49 in good health and CMV-seropositive.

V gene TRBV5-4 combines with J gene TRBJ2-3; 7 bases are shared with TRBD1. Germline CDR1 is SGHNT and CDR2 is YYREEE (reference sequence). CDR3 size: 15 residues. V dropped 5 bases and J dropped 2; count of bases not matched to a gene: 8. The DNA of the CDR3 is TGTGCCAGCAGGGGACAGTCCTCCTACACAGATACGCAGTATTTT. Amino acid sequence: CASRGQSSYTDTQYF.

This chain links TRBV10-2 with TRBJ2-7, with 13 positions matching TRBD2. The V and J ends lost 3 bases and 3 bases, in that order; junction bases with no gene match: 8. Germline V gives CDR1 WSHSY, CDR2 SAAADI. The CDR3 totals 17 residues. The DNA for the CDR3 is TGCGCCAGCAGTGATAGGGGGACTAGCGGGACCCACTACGAGCAGTACTTC. Translated, it gives CASSDRGTSGTHYEQYF.

This rearrangement joins TRBV19 to TRBJ2-7, with TRBD1 identical over 7 bases. In germline, CDR1 is LNHDA, CDR2 SQIVND (reference sequence). The CDR3 loop spans 16 amino acids. With V trimmed by 5 bases and J by 2 bases, 12 bases remained unmatched. The CDR3 DNA sequence: TGTGCCAGTAGTCAGTCCGGTGGCACAGGGGCCTACGAGCAGTACTTC. Protein sequence: CASSQSGGTGAYEQYF.

The J gene is TRBJ2-2, the V gene TRBV27; 7 nucleotides match TRBD1. CDR3 size: 14 residues. Per the germline V gene, CDR1 is MNHEY and CDR2 is SMNVEV (reference sequence). J gave up 1 base and V 10 bases, and 6 bases lay outside the gene matches. The CDR3 region is CAIVGGGNTGELFF. In nucleotides, the CDR3 is TGTGCCATCGTAGGGGGCGGGAACACCGGGGAGCTGTTTTTT.

This clone has just a few counts. The chain has TRBV4-1 and TRBJ2-5; 8 bases are shared with TRBD2. Germline V gene lookup returns CDR1 MGHRA and CDR2 YSYEKL. The CDR3 is made up of 18 amino acids. V lost 4 bases and J lost 2; bases outside the gene matches: 15. In DNA, the CDR3 is TGCGCCAGCAGCCTCCGACCCCCGGGACTAGTCCTACAAGAGACCCAGTACTTC. It yields the protein CASSLRPPGLVLQETQYF.

The genes are TRBV4-1 and TRBJ1-1; 7 nucleotides agree with TRBD1. Trimming at V came to 4 bases and at J to 1 base, leaving 6 bases not matched to a gene. The germline V gene encodes CDR1 MGHRA and CDR2 YSYEKL. CDR3 size: 15 residues. CDR3: CASSRLGQTNTEAFF. In nucleotides, the CDR3 is TGCGCCAGCAGCCGGTTGGGACAGACGAACACTGAAGCTTTCTTT.

The chain carries TRBV7-2 and TRBJ2-2, with 8 bases matching TRBD2. The CDR3 has 15 residues. V gave up 7 bases and J gave up 2 bases; unmatched junction bases: 6. Germline V gene sequence: CDR1 SGHTA, CDR2 FQGNSA. The CDR3 region has the DNA TGTGCCAGCACGAGTCTAGCGGGCAACACCGGGGAGCTGTTTTTT. Protein: CASTSLAGNTGELFF.